This entry is about one T cell receptor beta chain. The antigen remains unidentified. CDR3 length equals 15 residues. CDR1 and CDR2 from the germline V gene are SNHLY and FYNNEI. Trimming took 5 bases from V and 6 from J; bases not matched to a gene: 9. Both 60 Vbeta primers and 13 Jbeta primers went into the PCR. TCRdb's copy holds only in-frame clones and misses some; the assay was immunoSEQ multiplex PCR. This sample has 95,000 to 150,000 clones, with 70% to 85% found just once. The entry originates in a study of cytomegalovirus exposure and HLA in healthy donors. Study background: Within an early data release were 85 million or so unique TCRs drawn from HLA-typed donors. Broader study findings: Listed as cytomegalovirus-associated were 150 or so TCR beta chains. Immune exposure was documented only through CMV serostatus.

This sequence was found in a man between 18 and 35 years old in good health and CMV-seronegative. Sequenced: PBMCs. The chain carries TRBV2 and TRBJ1-5, with 8 positions matching TRBD1. The CDR3 DNA sequence: TGTGCCAGCAGTCCCAACCAGGGGGCGGTTCAGCCCCAGCATTTT. Translating it yields CASSPNQGAVQPQHF. The full variable domain, with the rest looked up from reference TRBV2 and TRBJ1-5, is EPEVTQTPSHQVTQMGQEVILRCVPISNHLYFYWYRQILGQKVEFLVSFYNNEISEKSEIFDDQFSVERPDGSNFTLKIRSTKLEDSAMYFCASSPNQGAVQPQHFGDGTRLSIL.